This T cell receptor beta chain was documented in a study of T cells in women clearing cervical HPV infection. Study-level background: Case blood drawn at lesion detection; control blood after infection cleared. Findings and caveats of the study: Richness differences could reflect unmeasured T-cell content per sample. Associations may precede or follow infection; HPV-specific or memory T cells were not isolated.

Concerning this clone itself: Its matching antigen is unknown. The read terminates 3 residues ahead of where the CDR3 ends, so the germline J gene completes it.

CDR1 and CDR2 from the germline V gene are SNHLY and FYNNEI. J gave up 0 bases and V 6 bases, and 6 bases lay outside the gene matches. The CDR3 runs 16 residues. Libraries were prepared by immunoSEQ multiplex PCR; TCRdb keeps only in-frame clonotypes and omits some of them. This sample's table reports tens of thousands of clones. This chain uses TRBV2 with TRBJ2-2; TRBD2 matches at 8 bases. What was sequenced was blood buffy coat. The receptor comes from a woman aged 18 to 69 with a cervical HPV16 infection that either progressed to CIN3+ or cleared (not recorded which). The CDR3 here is CASSDGGGPNTGELFF. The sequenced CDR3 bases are TGTGCCAGCAGCGACGGGGGGGGGCCGAACACCGGGGAG.